The present TCR beta chain was sequenced within a study of cytomegalovirus exposure and HLA in healthy donors. Concerning this clone: Its antigen is unknown.

Trimming stripped 6 bases from V and 4 bases from J, with 16 bases between. CDR1 and CDR2 (germline): SGHNT, YYREEE (reference sequence). CDR3 length: 14 amino acids. Overall study results and limits: It was reported that TCR beta sequences correctly inferred the HLA-A and HLA-B alleles for most subjects.

In the PCR, 60 Vbeta and 13 Jbeta primers were used. Produced via immunoSEQ multiplex PCR; TCRdb's table is partial and in-frame only. This table holds over 150,000 clones, 75% to 90% found once. The TCR sequence derives from a young man in good health and CMV-seropositive. This chain uses TRBV5-4 with TRBJ1-2; possibly TRBD1 for D (5 bases). Sequenced material: PBMCs. CDR3: CASTLGRGLYGYTF. The CDR3 region has the DNA TGTGCCAGCACCCTGGGGCGGGGTCTCTATGGCTACACCTTC.